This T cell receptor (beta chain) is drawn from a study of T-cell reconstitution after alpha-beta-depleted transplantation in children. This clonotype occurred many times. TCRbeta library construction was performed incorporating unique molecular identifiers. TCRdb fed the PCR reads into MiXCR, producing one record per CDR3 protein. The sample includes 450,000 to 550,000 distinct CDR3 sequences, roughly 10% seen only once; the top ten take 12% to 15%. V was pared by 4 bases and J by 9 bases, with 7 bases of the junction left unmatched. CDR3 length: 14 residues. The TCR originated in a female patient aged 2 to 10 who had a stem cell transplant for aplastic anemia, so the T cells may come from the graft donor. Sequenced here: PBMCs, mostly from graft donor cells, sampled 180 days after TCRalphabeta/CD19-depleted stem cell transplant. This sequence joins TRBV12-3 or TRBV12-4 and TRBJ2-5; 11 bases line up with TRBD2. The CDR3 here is CASSSGLAAWAQYF. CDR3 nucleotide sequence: TGTGCCAGCAGTTCGGGACTAGCGGCCTGGGCCCAGTACTTC.